The sequence of this T cell receptor beta chain was determined in a study of T cell responses to AZD1222 COVID-19 vaccine. As regards this clone: Its antigen is not known.

Germline V gene lookup returns CDR1 SGHRS and CDR2 YFSETQ. This CDR3 contains 15 residues. The J segment lost 7 bases and the V segment lost 0 bases, leaving 5 bases of the junction unmatched. Using immunoSEQ multiplex PCR, the repertoire was profiled, and TCRdb retains in-frame clones only, with some absent. The sample includes under 200,000 clones, around 94% seen only once; the top ten take about 4%. Study results and caveats: Rises in breadth and depth of Spike-specific TCRs came after two AZD1222 doses. Reports indicate that nearly half of spike-specific TCRs are directed at unmutated variant regions. Dominant CD4 TCR responses targeted spike regions 160-218 and 743-854. Baseline seropositivity occurred in only a handful of AZD1222 recipients.

V is TRBV5-1 and J is TRBJ1-1; 11 bases match TRBD1. The starting material was peripheral blood, obtained 28 days after the second dose of the MenACWY control vaccine. The receptor was isolated from an adult who received the MenACWY meningococcal vaccine as a control. The CDR3, as DNA: TGCGCCAGCAGCTTGGCCGGGACAGGGGGTTTTGAAGCTTTCTTT. Protein product: CASSLAGTGGFEAFF.